This TCR beta chain was documented in a study of CD8+CD57+ T cells in acquired aplastic anemia. The template for TCR beta VDJ and CDR3 sequence profiling was genomic DNA. TCRdb recomputed calls from the reads with MiXCR, one row per CDR3 protein. The sample records around 250,000 distinct CDR3 sequences, roughly 50% being singletons. Points from the study as a whole: A set of approximately 29 CD8+ CDR3 sequences was shared between patients and controls, and these sequences appeared highly expressed in patients.

This clonotype has just a few counts. Its antigen is not identified. A clone one base away is much larger, so this may be a read error. There are 16 residues in the CDR3. CDR1 and CDR2 from the germline V gene are SNHLY and FYNNEI. The chain carries TRBV2 and TRBJ1-4; D call uncertain. This receptor was taken from a human donor with severe aplastic anemia or a healthy control (not recorded which). Sequenced: sorted CD4+, CD8+, or CD8+CD57+ T cells (not recorded which) from PBMCs. CDR3 protein: CASRTPGRGGNEKLLF. CDR3 nucleotides: TGTGCCAGCAGGACCCCCGGGCGGGGTGGAAATGAAAAACTGCTTTTT. The full variable domain, its missing parts supplied by reference TRBV2 and TRBJ1-4, is EPEVTQTPSHQVTQMGQEVILRCVPISNHLYFYWYRQILGQKVEFLVSFYNNEISEKSEIFDDQFSVERPDGSNFTLKIRSTKLEDSAMYFCASRTPGRGGNEKLLFGSGTQLSVL.